This T cell receptor (beta chain) was sequenced for a study of control samples from healthy donors and cancer patients. The method was immunoSEQ multiplex PCR; TCRdb's version includes in-frame clones alone and lacks a portion of them. Of roughly 120,000 clones in the sample, around 89% are singletons; the top ten hold around 3.5%. This CDR3 region has 16 residues. Germline V gives CDR1 ENHRY, CDR2 SYGVKD. V gave up 2 bases and J gave up 3 bases, with 16 bases separating them. This receptor was identified in a woman aged 55-69 years with lung cancer. The sequenced sample consisted of PBMCs. This chain links TRBV10-3 with TRBJ1-1; D possibly corresponds to TRBD1 (5 bases). The DNA of the CDR3 is TGTGCCATCAGTGAGAAGGTTGTCCCGGGGGACACTGAAGCTTTCTTT. Protein product: CAISEKVVPGDTEAFF.